Given below is one TCR beta chain in context. As yet, its antigen is unknown. The CDR3 is 17 amino acids. A TCRbeta library incorporating unique molecular identifiers was prepared. TCRdb re-called the PCR reads through MiXCR, storing one row per CDR3 protein. The sample records just under 350,000 distinct CDR3 sequences, roughly 15% being singletons. This record comes from a study of T-cell reconstitution after alpha-beta-depleted transplantation in children. Study-wide points: Expanded clones from the graft, numbering several hundred, reportedly supplied alpha-beta T cells about two months after transplant. Surviving thymic progenitors and recipient T cells were the source of high TCRbeta diversity at day 60 in some patients.

The J gene is TRBJ2-7, the V gene TRBV1. TRBV1 is a listed pseudogene. The receptor was derived from a male patient aged 2-9 years who had a stem cell transplant for acute lymphoblastic leukemia, so the T cells may come from the graft donor. The specimen was PBMCs, mostly from graft donor cells, collected 360 days after TCRalphabeta/CD19-depleted stem cell transplant. The CDR3 nucleotides read TGCACCAGCAGCCAAGATGTGTCTGGTCTAGCTCCCTACGAGCAGTACTTC. This sequence encodes CTSSQDVSGLAPYEQYF.